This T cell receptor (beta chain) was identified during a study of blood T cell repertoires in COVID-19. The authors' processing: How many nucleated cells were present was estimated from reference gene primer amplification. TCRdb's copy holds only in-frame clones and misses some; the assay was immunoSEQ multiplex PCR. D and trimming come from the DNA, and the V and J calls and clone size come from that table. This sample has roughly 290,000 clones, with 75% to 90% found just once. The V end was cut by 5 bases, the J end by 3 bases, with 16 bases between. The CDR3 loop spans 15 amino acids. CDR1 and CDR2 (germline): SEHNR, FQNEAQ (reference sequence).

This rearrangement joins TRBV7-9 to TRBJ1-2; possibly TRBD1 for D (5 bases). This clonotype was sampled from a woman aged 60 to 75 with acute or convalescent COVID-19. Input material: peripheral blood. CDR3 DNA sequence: TGTGCCAGCAGCCCCGGGGGGGGGAGAGACTATGGCTACACCTTC. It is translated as CASSPGGGRDYGYTF. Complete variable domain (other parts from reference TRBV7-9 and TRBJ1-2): DTGVSQNPRHKITKRGQNVTFRCDPISEHNRLYWYRQTLGQGPEFLTYFQNEAQLEKSRLLSDRFSAERPKGSFSTLEIQRTEQGDSAMYLCASSPGGGRDYGYTFGSGTRLTVV.